Each of the 3 T cell receptor beta chains below was sequenced from the same sample in a study of CD8 T cells in Susac syndrome. Reverse transcription of roughly 0.5 to 1 ug RNA used random hexamers. In TCRdb, the immunoSEQ multiplex PCR reads were re-called with MiXCR into one record per CDR3 protein. The repertoire has 150,000 to 200,000 distinct CDR3 sequences, approximately 94% of them found once; the top ten carry 0.09% to 0.095%. Sequenced sample: CD4+ T cells from PBMCs. These receptors were obtained from a human donor with multiple sclerosis.

This chain links TRBV7-8 with TRBJ1-2; no clear D. CDR3 length: 15 residues. Germline values: CDR1 SGHVS, CDR2 FQNEAQ. Trimming removed 5 bases from V and 9 bases from J, with 22 bases in between. The DNA for the CDR3 is TGTGCCAGCAGCCGTGGTAGGGTTGAGTCCGGAAGCTACACCTTC. As protein: CASSRGRVESGSYTF. The complete variable domain, with remaining parts taken from reference TRBV7-8 and TRBJ1-2, reads GAGVSQSPRYKVAKRGQDVALRCDPISGHVSLFWYQQALGQGPEFLTYFQNEAQLDKSGLPSDRFFAERPEGSVSTLKIQRTQQEDSAVYLCASSRGRVESGSYTFGSGTRLTVV.

This clonotype was seen a single time. The chain employs TRBV2 and TRBJ2-1; TRBD2 aligns across 15 bases. Trimming at V came to 4 bases and at J to 2 bases, leaving 3 bases not matched to a gene. The CDR3 is made up of 17 amino acids. The germline V gene has CDR1 SNHLY and CDR2 FYNNEI. CDR3 protein: CASSAGLAGGPYNEQFF. DNA for the CDR3: TGTGCCAGCAGTGCGGGACTAGCGGGAGGACCCTACAATGAGCAGTTCTTC.

The V gene is TRBV5-1, the J gene TRBJ1-1; no firm D call. The CDR3 sequence is 13 residues long. V gave up 3 bases and J gave up 1 base, with 7 bases separating them. Germline V lookup: CDR1 SGHRS, CDR2 YFSETQ. This chain's CDR3 is CASSSAPNTEAFF. The CDR3 DNA is TGCGCCAGCAGCTCCGCCCCGAACACTGAAGCTTTCTTT.